The T cell receptor (beta chain) described here comes from a study of blood T cell repertoires in COVID-19. Study-level information: Acute-phase and convalescent COVID-19 samples originated in the United States, Italy and Spain. T cells, B-cell-depleted T cells, or PBMCs supplied cDNA or gDNA.

Produced via immunoSEQ multiplex PCR; TCRdb's table is partial and in-frame only. The sample carries tens of thousands of clones, 70% to 90% recorded once. This CDR3 comprises 15 residues. V gave up 4 bases and J gave up 2 bases, with 15 bases separating them. CDR1 and CDR2 (germline): SGDLS, YYNGEE. J is TRBJ2-5 and V is TRBV9; a weak D match, TRBD2 (6 bases). The TCR sequence derives from a human donor in a cohort sampled during active COVID-19. Material: peripheral blood. The CDR3 DNA follows: TGTGCCAGCAGCCCCCAGGGCCGGGGGCAAGAGACCCAGTACTTC. It translates to CASSPQGRGQETQYF.